The 7 T cell receptor beta chains reported below all come from one sample, sequenced in a study of post-analysis software for immune sequencing data. These receptors are not linked to any known antigen. Findings of the study overall: When patients were compared with controls, 4 or 5 TRBV segments were more frequent, TRBV5-6, TRBV5-1 and TRBV20-1 among them.

TCR beta cDNA libraries had unique molecular identifiers. TCRdb analysed the PCR reads with MiXCR anew, one entry per CDR3 protein. This table holds 750,000 to 950,000 distinct CDR3 sequences, 35% to 55% found once. The sequenced sample was blood. These receptors were collected from a girl aged 10-17 years with multiple sclerosis.

The rearrangement links TRBV3-1 to TRBJ2-5; 11 nucleotides agree with TRBD2. CDR3 length: 15 residues. Germline V CDR1 and CDR2: LGHDT, YNNKEL (reference sequence). Unmatched junction bases numbered 3, after V lost 1 base and J lost 5 bases. Here the CDR3 DNA reads TGTGCCAGCAGCCAAGCGGGACTAGCGGCTGAGACCCAGTACTTC. This sequence encodes CASSQAGLAAETQYF.

This clonotype was observed a handful of times. V is TRBV7-9 and J is TRBJ1-2; the D is unclear. V dropped 2 bases and J dropped 8 bases, with 3 bases sitting between them. From germline, CDR1 is SEHNR and CDR2 FQNEAQ (reference sequence). This CDR3 contains 10 residues. This chain's CDR3 is CASSLRGYTF. In nucleotides, the CDR3 is TGTGCCAGCAGCTTACGGGGCTACACCTTC.

This clonotype was counted a few times. The V call is TRBV20-1, the J call TRBJ2-1; TRBD2 aligns across 8 bases. Germline loops: CDR1 DFQATT, CDR2 SNEGSKA (reference sequence). There are 17 residues in the CDR3. The V gene end was trimmed by 4 bases and the J gene end by 10 bases; junction bases not matched to a gene: 21. The CDR3 DNA sequence: TGCAGTGCTAACCTCCTGGAGGGAGCGGGAGTTTCGGGGGAGCAGTTCTTC. Translated: CSANLLEGAGVSGEQFF.

The chain is built from TRBV12-3 or TRBV12-4 and TRBJ2-5; D might be TRBD2 (5 bases). Trimming removed 6 bases from V and 11 bases from J, with 28 bases in between. This CDR3 is 16 amino acids long. The CDR3 DNA sequence: TGTGCCAGCAGCAATGCCCTAGCAAGATGGCACAATGAGCAGTACTTC. Its protein is CASSNALARWHNEQYF.

This chain joins TRBV2 and TRBJ1-5; D not certain. The CDR3 sequence is 13 residues long. The V end lost 0 bases, the J end lost 5 bases, and 5 bases lay between the germline ends. CDR1 and CDR2 from the germline V gene are SNHLY and FYNNEI. CDR3 sequence: CASSEAWDQPQHF. CDR3 bases: TGTGCCAGCAGTGAAGCGTGGGATCAGCCCCAGCATTTT.

V gene TRBV27 combines with J gene TRBJ2-7; no firm D call. Trimming cost V 2 bases and J 7 bases, with 12 bases left between them. CDR1 MNHEY and CDR2 SMNVEV come from the germline V gene (reference sequence). The CDR3 length is 13 residues. The DNA for the CDR3 is TGTGCCAGCAGTTTAAGAAGAGGCGATGAGCAGTACTTC. Translation: CASSLRRGDEQYF.

The chain has TRBV10-2 and TRBJ1-5; no clear D. CDR1 is WSHSY, CDR2 SAAADI, per germline. V was cut by 6 bases and J by 0 bases, with 12 bases left in between. This CDR3 is built from 15 residues. The CDR3 is CASSIGVYSNQPQHF. The CDR3 region has the DNA TGCGCCAGCAGCATCGGAGTCTATAGCAATCAGCCCCAGCATTTT.